This entry lists 23 T cell receptor beta chains sequenced from one sample in a study of shared clonotypes between healthy human individuals. Clones were sequenced by immunoSEQ multiplex PCR, and TCRdb holds only the in-frame ones, with some missing. The sample has roughly 2.1 million clones, 85% to 95% seen once. CD45RO-negative CD8 cells positively selected for CCR7 made up the naive population, which excluded terminally differentiated effector memory CD45RA+ cells. The sample consisted of naive CD8+ T cells from PBMCs. Every receptor here comes from a man aged 18 to 29 in good health. Some clones in this sample may be carry-over from other donors' samples.

Only one count was recorded for this clone. Other DNA sequences in the same sample also yield this CDR3. This rearrangement joins TRBV28 to TRBJ2-1, with 11 bases matching TRBD2. CDR1 is MDHEN and CDR2 is SYDVKM in the germline V gene. V lost 5 bases and J lost 1; bases outside the gene matches: 4. The CDR3 covers 16 residues. The CDR3 nucleotides read TGTGCCAGCAGTCTCCTAGCGGGAGGATCCTACAATGAGCAGTTCTTC. Translated: CASSLLAGGSYNEQFF.

The V and J genes are TRBV9 and TRBJ1-1, with TRBD1 as a possible D gene (5 bases). With 0 bases removed from V and 0 bases from J, the gap between germline ends came to 21 bases. The CDR3 contains 19 residues. Germline V gene lookup returns CDR1 SGDLS and CDR2 YYNGEE. CDR3 residues: CASSVDPSRDGPLNTEAFF. DNA for the CDR3: TGTGCCAGCAGCGTAGATCCCTCTCGGGACGGACCTTTGAACACTGAAGCTTTCTTT.

In its sample, this clone was seen once. V gene TRBV6-5 combines with J gene TRBJ1-5; D remains ambiguous. Trimming left V 10 bases short and J 0 bases short, with 10 bases between. The CDR3 extends over 13 amino acids. The V gene's germline CDR1 is MNHEY and CDR2 SVGAGI. The CDR3 here is CATRQDSNQPQHF. The CDR3 DNA reads TGTGCCACCAGGCAAGATAGCAATCAGCCCCAGCATTTT.

The rearrangement uses TRBV11-3 and TRBJ1-2; D is undetermined. Germline loops: CDR1 SGHNT, CDR2 YENEEA. The CDR3 has 12 amino acids. Trimming shortened V by 3 bases and J by 8 bases, and 10 bases separated the two germline ends. CDR3 nucleotide sequence: TGTGCCAGCAGCTTTGAGTGGAGAGGCTACACCTTC. This encodes CASSFEWRGYTF.

The gene calls are TRBV6-6 and TRBJ2-7; 9 bases agree with TRBD1. The CDR3 is 15 residues long. CDR1 and CDR2 (germline): MNHNY, SVGAGI (reference sequence). V was clipped by 10 bases and J by 0 bases; unmatched bases: 10. In nucleotides, the CDR3 is TGTGCCACCACTACGGACAGGGGACCCTCCTACGAGCAGTACTTC. Translating it yields CATTTDRGPSYEQYF.

The chain joins TRBV18 to TRBJ1-5; D perhaps matches TRBD1 (5 bases). Trimming pared 2 bases from V and 6 bases from J, leaving 14 bases between. Germline lookup yields CDR1 KGHSH and CDR2 LQKENI. This CDR3 region has 15 residues. CDR3 amino acids: CASSPTAGTSQPQHF. In nucleotides, the CDR3 is TGTGCCAGCTCACCAACCGCGGGGACGAGTCAGCCCCAGCATTTT.

V and J are TRBV9 and TRBJ2-3; D may be TRBD1 or TRBD2 (6 bases each). V lost 0 bases to trimming and J lost 4 bases, with 15 bases between them. CDR3 length equals 16 residues. Germline CDR1 SGDLS, CDR2 YYNGEE. CDR3 coding DNA: TGTGCCAGCAGCGTAGCGGGAGTTGACAGGCCAGATACGCAGTATTTT. Translated, it gives CASSVAGVDRPDTQYF.

This rearrangement joins TRBV11-2 to TRBJ2-5; D is uncertain. The CDR3 has 14 residues. Germline CDR1 reads SGHAT; CDR2 reads FQNNGV. V was shortened by 5 bases and J by 2 bases, with 12 bases between the two germline ends. CDR3 in amino acids: CASSRRRLQETQYF. The CDR3 bases are TGTGCCAGCAGCCGGAGAAGGCTTCAAGAGACCCAGTACTTC.

The V gene is TRBV27, the J gene TRBJ2-1; D is ambiguous. Trimming cost V 4 bases and J 8 bases, with 9 bases left between them. Germline loops: CDR1 MNHEY, CDR2 SMNVEV (reference sequence). This CDR3 contains 12 residues. CDR3 sequence: CASSSPWHEQFF. Here the CDR3 DNA reads TGTGCCAGCAGTTCCCCGTGGCATGAGCAGTTCTTC.

Here the CDR3 DNA reads TGTGCCTGGAGGACTAGCGCCACCTACGAGCAGTACTTC. It yields the protein CAWRTSATYEQYF. V gene TRBV30 combines with J gene TRBJ2-5; TRBD2 agrees at 8 bases. The J call is uncertain, as TRBJ2-7 better fits the DNA end. The germline V gene encodes CDR1 GTSNPN and CDR2 SVGIG (reference sequence). The CDR3 sequence is 13 residues long.

The count of this clone is one. V is TRBV4-2 and J is TRBJ2-5; maybe TRBD2 (5 bases). From germline, CDR1 is LGHNA and CDR2 YNFKEQ. The CDR3 length is 15 residues. V lost 3 bases to trimming and J lost 1 base, with 12 bases between them. The CDR3 here is CASSQLANPQETQYF. The CDR3 bases are TGTGCCAGCAGCCAGTTAGCGAACCCCCAAGAGACCCAGTACTTC.

The chain recombines TRBV5-1 with TRBJ2-7; D might be TRBD1 or TRBD2, each matching 5 bases. Trimming removed 2 bases at V and 3 bases at J, with 12 bases between. Looked up from germline, CDR1 is SGHRS and CDR2 is YFSETQ. This CDR3 is built from 14 residues. The CDR3 nucleotides read TGCGCCAGCAGCTTCCGGGACGGGCACTACGAGCAGTACTTC. Protein sequence: CASSFRDGHYEQYF.

This rearrangement joins TRBV28 to TRBJ1-2; maybe TRBD1 (6 bases). There are 15 residues in the CDR3. V was shortened by 6 bases and J by 5 bases, with 19 bases between the two germline ends. Germline V gives CDR1 MDHEN, CDR2 SYDVKM. CDR3 sequence reads: CASSLGGGAWYGYTF. For the CDR3, the DNA is TGTGCCAGCAGCCTCGGGGGGGGCGCGTGGTATGGCTACACCTTC.

CDR3 residues: CASSLESVYEQYF. The CDR3 coding sequence is TGTGCCAGCAGCTTAGAGTCAGTCTACGAGCAGTACTTC. The chain is built from TRBV7-9 and TRBJ2-7, with D uncertain. The CDR3 is made up of 13 amino acids. Per the germline V gene, CDR1 is SEHNR and CDR2 is FQNEAQ (reference sequence). Trimming cost V 1 base and J 3 bases, with 7 bases left between them.

The chain links TRBV2 to TRBJ2-3; perhaps TRBD2 as D (5 bases). Germline V gene lookup returns CDR1 SNHLY and CDR2 FYNNEI. The CDR3 covers 14 residues. Trimming took 4 bases from V and 1 from J, leaving 9 bases between them. The CDR3 sequence: CASSGGWRTDTQYF. CDR3 nucleotide sequence: TGTGCCAGCAGTGGAGGGTGGCGCACAGATACGCAGTATTTT.

The chain recombines TRBV10-3 with TRBJ2-1, with TRBD1 identical over 7 bases. V was pared by 3 bases and J by 0 bases, with 2 bases of the junction left unmatched. The CDR3 is 15 amino acids. The germline V gene has CDR1 ENHRY and CDR2 SYGVKD. The CDR3 bases are TGTGCCATCAGTGAAGAGGGGGCCTCCTACAATGAGCAGTTCTTC. This codes for CAISEEGASYNEQFF.

The CDR3 nucleotides read TGTGCCAGCAGCGAGACGGGGTTTCTTGATACGCAGTATTTT. Its protein is CASSETGFLDTQYF. The V and J genes are TRBV5-6 and TRBJ2-3; D might be TRBD2 (5 bases). CDR1 is SGHDT and CDR2 is YYEEEE in the germline V gene. Trimming took off 4 bases at V and 6 bases at J, with 15 bases between the two ends. CDR3 length equals 14 residues.

The rearrangement links TRBV19 to TRBJ2-1, with 7 bases identical to TRBD1. V was pared by 7 bases and J by 7 bases, with 4 bases of the junction left unmatched. CDR1 LNHDA and CDR2 SQIVND come from the germline V gene (reference sequence). The CDR3 is made up of 12 amino acids. As DNA, the CDR3 is TGTGCCAGTATGACAGGGAAGAATGAGCAGTTCTTC. It is translated as CASMTGKNEQFF.

The J gene is TRBJ2-5, the V gene TRBV14; a weak D match, TRBD2 (6 bases). Per germline, CDR1 SGHDN and CDR2 FVKESK. This CDR3 has 14 residues. The ends were cut back, 2 bases at V and 5 bases at J, with 12 bases in the middle. Here the CDR3 reads CASSQLRGYETQYF. In DNA, the CDR3 is TGTGCCAGCAGCCAACTACGGGGGTACGAGACCCAGTACTTC. The full variable domain, in which reference TRBV14 and TRBJ2-5 provide the parts outside the CDR3, is EAGVTQFPSHSVIEKGQTVTLRCDPISGHDNLYWYRRVMGKEIKFLLHFVKESKQDESGMPNNRFLAERTGGTYSTLKVQPAELEDSGVYFCASSQLRGYETQYFGPGTRLLVL.

J is TRBJ2-7 and V is TRBV11-2; D may be TRBD1 or TRBD2 (5 bases each). The length of the CDR3 is 14 residues. In germline, CDR1 is SGHAT, CDR2 FQNNGV. V was shortened by 6 bases and J by 7 bases, with 19 bases between the two germline ends. The CDR3 DNA is TGTGCCAGCAGTCAAACAGGACCCACGGGGGAGCAGTACTTC. Its translation: CASSQTGPTGEQYF.

CDR3 DNA sequence: TGTGCCAGCAGTGTTAGGTTAAGGGGGCATGGCGAGCAGTACTTC. Its protein is CASSVRLRGHGEQYF. The chain joins TRBV2 to TRBJ2-7; 7 bases match TRBD1. The ends lost 4 bases at V and 6 bases at J; junction bases unmatched: 12. Per germline, CDR1 SNHLY and CDR2 FYNNEI. There are 15 residues in the CDR3. The complete variable domain, with remaining parts taken from reference TRBV2 and TRBJ2-7, reads EPEVTQTPSHQVTQMGQEVILRCVPISNHLYFYWYRQILGQKVEFLVSFYNNEISEKSEIFDDQFSVERPDGSNFTLKIRSTKLEDSAMYFCASSVRLRGHGEQYFGPGTRLTVT.

The V and J genes are TRBV5-6 and TRBJ2-7, with D perhaps TRBD1 or TRBD2 (5 bases each). Germline loops: CDR1 SGHDT, CDR2 YYEEEE. The V and J ends lost 3 bases and 0 bases respectively, with 10 bases between them. The CDR3 extends over 14 amino acids. The CDR3 nucleotides are TGTGCCAGCAGCTACGGGACGATCTCCTACGAGCAGTACTTC. Translation gives CASSYGTISYEQYF. The full variable domain, in which reference TRBV5-6 and TRBJ2-7 provide the parts outside the CDR3, is DAGVTQSPTHLIKTRGQQVTLRCSPKSGHDTVSWYQQALGQGPQFIFQYYEEEERQRGNFPDRFSGHQFPNYSSELNVNALLLGDSALYLCASSYGTISYEQYFGPGTRLTVT.

The J gene is TRBJ2-7, the V gene TRBV29-1, with 7 bases that match TRBD1. V shed 2 bases and J 0 bases; nucleotides not matched to a gene: 4. This CDR3 comprises 14 residues. Germline loops: CDR1 SQVTM, CDR2 ANQGSEA. The CDR3 bases are TGCAGCGTTGAAAGAACAGGGGCCTCCTACGAGCAGTACTTC. Its protein product is CSVERTGASYEQYF.